These 19 T cell receptor beta chains originate from one sample sequenced in a study of cytomegalovirus exposure and HLA in healthy donors. Use of 60 Vbeta and 13 Jbeta primers characterized the PCR. Sequencing used immunoSEQ multiplex PCR; TCRdb keeps in-frame clones, though not all of them. Here the sample spans about 82,000 clones, around 10% being singletons. Input material: PBMCs. All receptors derive from a man aged 55 to 70 in good health and CMV-seropositive.

This chain connects TRBV18 to TRBJ1-1; possible D gene TRBD1, 6 bases. V was shortened by 3 bases and J by 4 bases, with 12 bases between the two germline ends. CDR1 is KGHSH and CDR2 is LQKENI in the germline V gene. CDR3 length: 14 residues. This CDR3 is CASSPGQRSTEAFF. The CDR3, as DNA: TGTGCCAGCTCACCTGGACAGCGGAGCACTGAAGCTTTCTTT.

This clone occurred a few times. The chain uses TRBV2 and TRBJ1-5, with a possible D match to TRBD1 (5 bases). Germline CDR1 reads SNHLY; CDR2 reads FYNNEI. The CDR3 extends over 14 amino acids. V lost 1 base to trimming and J lost 2 bases, with 6 bases between them. CDR3 nucleotide sequence: TGTGCCAGCAGTGAAGTAGGGGGCAATCAGCCCCAGCATTTT. Translation: CASSEVGGNQPQHF.

In this sample, this clone turned up a few times. The chain carries TRBV10-3 and TRBJ2-7, with D tentatively TRBD2 (6 bases). CDR1 is ENHRY and CDR2 is SYGVKD in the germline V gene. V dropped 0 bases and J dropped 0 bases, with 12 bases sitting between them. This CDR3 contains 16 residues. The CDR3 sequence is CAISESPSETSYEQYF. CDR3 DNA: TGTGCCATCAGTGAGTCTCCTAGCGAGACCTCCTACGAGCAGTACTTC.

This clone was picked up a small number of times. The genes are TRBV9 and TRBJ2-1, with 7 bases identical to TRBD2. The CDR3 runs to 15 residues. The germline V gene has CDR1 SGDLS and CDR2 YYNGEE. V was clipped by 1 base and J by 6 bases; unmatched bases: 7. CDR3 bases: TGTGCCAGCAGCGTACCGGGAGGTCCGCTCAATGAGCAGTTCTTC. It is translated as CASSVPGGPLNEQFF.

There are a few counts of this clone. V is TRBV19 and J is TRBJ2-3; a weak D match, TRBD2 (5 bases). V gave up 5 bases and J gave up 2 bases, with 14 bases separating them. Germline V gene lookup returns CDR1 LNHDA and CDR2 SQIVND (reference sequence). CDR3 size: 15 residues. CDR3 bases: TGTGCCAGTAGTCTCAGGACGGGATTCACAGATACGCAGTATTTT. As protein: CASSLRTGFTDTQYF.

The V call is TRBV5-8, the J call TRBJ2-5, with 7 positions matching TRBD2. Germline V lookup: CDR1 SGHTS, CDR2 YDEGEE. Trimming removed 2 bases from V and 5 bases from J; junction bases left unmatched: 9. The CDR3 consists of 15 residues. For the CDR3, the DNA is TGTGCCAGCAGCTTACGGGGCCCCGGGAGGGAGACCCAGTACTTC. It specifies CASSLRGPGRETQYF.

This clone turned up a few times. This CDR3 reads CASSSHRLGGGNEQFF. The CDR3 nucleotides read TGTGCCAGCAGCTCCCACCGGTTGGGGGGGGGCAATGAGCAGTTCTTC. The chain carries TRBV5-4 and TRBJ2-1, with 7 bases lining up with TRBD2. Germline CDR1 SGHNT, CDR2 YYREEE (reference sequence). Unmatched junction bases numbered 12, after V lost 3 bases and J lost 6 bases. This CDR3 comprises 16 residues. The full variable domain, its missing parts supplied by reference TRBV5-4 and TRBJ2-1, is ETGVTQSPTHLIKTRGQQVTLRCSSQSGHNTVSWYQQALGQGPQFIFQYYREEENGRGNFPPRFSGLQFPNYSSELNVNALELDDSALYLCASSSHRLGGGNEQFFGPGTRLTVL.

The chain carries TRBV10-3 and TRBJ2-7; TRBD1 agrees at 8 bases. The CDR3 consists of 13 residues. V shed 10 bases, J shed 2 bases, and the junction held 7 bases outside the gene matches. Germline CDR1 is ENHRY and CDR2 is SYGVKD. For the CDR3, the DNA is TGTGCCAGCCGGGACAGGAACACCTACGAGCAGTACTTC. Protein sequence: CASRDRNTYEQYF.

The genes are TRBV28 and TRBJ1-5; a possible D gene is TRBD1 (5 bases). The CDR3 loop spans 15 amino acids. V gave up 7 bases and J gave up 7 bases, with 20 bases separating them. CDR1 MDHEN and CDR2 SYDVKM come from the germline V gene. The CDR3 DNA reads TGTGCCAGCAACCACCACCAGGGAGGGGACCAGCCCCAGCATTTT. Residues: CASNHHQGGDQPQHF.

V usage is TRBV28 and J usage is TRBJ2-3, with D possibly being TRBD1 (5 bases). CDR3 size: 15 residues. V was pared by 3 bases and J by 0 bases, with 10 bases between. CDR1 and CDR2 from the germline V gene are MDHEN and SYDVKM. The chain's CDR3 is CASSLQGPSTDTQYF. CDR3 nucleotides: TGTGCCAGCAGTTTGCAGGGCCCTAGCACAGATACGCAGTATTTT.

The chain links TRBV4-1 to TRBJ2-7, with 7 bases fitting TRBD2. The germline V gene encodes CDR1 MGHRA and CDR2 YSYEKL. V dropped 1 base and J dropped 0; count of bases not matched to a gene: 6. The CDR3 is 16 amino acids. CDR3 sequence reads: CASSQGQTSVSYEQYF. CDR3 sequence (DNA): TGCGCCAGCAGCCAAGGGCAAACTAGCGTCTCCTACGAGCAGTACTTC.

Only a few counts were recorded for this clone. Given the absence of the conserved phenylalanine or tryptophan at the CDR3 end, a read error is likely. This chain joins TRBV10-3 and TRBJ1-2; TRBD1 matches 7 bases. Trimming took 7 bases from V and 3 from J; bases not matched to a gene: 5. The CDR3 is 13 residues long. Germline lookup yields CDR1 ENHRY and CDR2 SYGVKD. CDR3 DNA: TGTGCCATCAAAATCGGGACAGACTATGGCTACACCGTC. Residues: CAIKIGTDYGYTV.

The sample holds a few counts of this clone. The rearrangement uses TRBV19 and TRBJ2-1, with D tentatively TRBD2 (5 bases). There are 15 residues in the CDR3. Germline loops: CDR1 LNHDA, CDR2 SQIVND (reference sequence). V gave up 5 bases and J gave up 3 bases, with 14 bases separating them. The chain's CDR3 is CASSHRVASYNEQFF. CDR3 DNA: TGTGCCAGTAGTCATCGGGTAGCGAGCTACAATGAGCAGTTCTTC.

The V call is TRBV6-5, the J call TRBJ1-5; 10 nucleotides align to TRBD1. Germline V lookup: CDR1 MNHEY, CDR2 SVGAGI. The CDR3 is made up of 15 amino acids. V was pared by 0 bases and J by 7 bases, with 3 bases of the junction left unmatched. CDR3 DNA: TGTGCCAGCAGTTACTCCGGGACAGGGGTACAGCCCCAGCATTTT. Protein product: CASSYSGTGVQPQHF.

The V and J genes are TRBV6-5 and TRBJ2-1, with 9 bases matching TRBD2. The CDR3 length is 14 residues. The trim removed 7 bases at V and 7 bases at J, leaving 8 bases unmatched. Germline CDR1 is MNHEY and CDR2 is SVGAGI. CDR3 DNA: TGTGCCAGCATCCGAGCGGGAGGCGGTAATGAGCAGTTCTTC. This sequence encodes CASIRAGGGNEQFF.

This clone has a handful of counts. The gene calls are TRBV30 and TRBJ2-3; D not resolved. Trimming cost V 2 bases and J 2 bases, with 8 bases left between them. This CDR3 has 13 amino acids. Germline assignment: CDR1 GTSNPN and CDR2 SVGIG (reference sequence). The CDR3 nucleotides are TGTGCCTGGAGTTTACTTTCCACAGATACGCAGTATTTT. This codes for CAWSLLSTDTQYF.

This clone was detected a few times. V usage is TRBV5-6 and J usage is TRBJ1-2, with 9 positions matching TRBD1. Trimming removed 1 base from V and 5 bases from J; junction bases left unmatched: 15. The CDR3 has 18 amino acids. The germline gives CDR1 SGHDT, CDR2 YYEEEE. CDR3 residues: CASSLRPGTGKFRYGYTF. Written as DNA, the CDR3 is TGTGCCAGCAGCTTGAGACCCGGGACAGGGAAATTTCGGTATGGCTACACCTTC.

In this sample, this clone turned up a few times. The genes are TRBV5-1 and TRBJ2-6, with a tentative D call TRBD1 (6 bases). In germline, CDR1 is SGHRS, CDR2 YFSETQ. The CDR3 is 16 amino acids. Trimming pared 1 base from V and 0 bases from J, leaving 8 bases between. The CDR3: CASSLPRGSGANVLTF. CDR3 nucleotides: TGCGCCAGCAGCTTGCCCAGGGGCTCTGGGGCCAACGTCCTGACTTTC.

This clone was observed a handful of times. Other DNA sequences in the sample encode the same CDR3. The rearrangement links TRBV30 to TRBJ1-2, with D perhaps TRBD1 (5 bases). This CDR3 comprises 14 residues. Germline assignment: CDR1 GTSNPN and CDR2 SVGIG (reference sequence). Trimming shortened V by 2 bases and J by 7 bases, and 17 bases separated the two germline ends. CDR3 residues: CAWSPGLREGGYTF. Written as DNA, the CDR3 is TGTGCCTGGAGTCCAGGACTCAGGGAGGGTGGCTACACCTTC.